This T cell receptor (beta chain) was observed in a study of T cells in Graves' hyperthyroidism and ophthalmopathy. This clonotype came up many times. Its antigen remains unknown. Researchers took RNA transcripts and amplified the TCR beta CDR3 regions from them. First-round RT-PCR with HTBI primers amplified the TCR CDR3 region. MiXCR was run by TCRdb on the multiplex PCR reads, yielding one entry per CDR3 protein. The sample consists of approximately 590,000 distinct CDR3 sequences, about 15% of them appearing once. Patients between 18 and 65 years old had hyperthyroidism, newly diagnosed and lasting under 2 months. Patients were excluded for uncontrolled infection, other autoimmune disease, pregnancy or lactation. This CDR3 is built from 12 residues. Germline assignment: CDR1 SQVTM and CDR2 ANQGSEA. Trimming removed 1 base at V and 5 bases at J, with 6 bases between. Study results and caveats: Most thyroid clonotypes with frequency above 0.001 were detected in blood.

The sequenced sample was blood. This sequence originates from a woman under 40 with Graves' hyperthyroidism. This chain links TRBV29-1 with TRBJ2-4; D gene uncertain. The CDR3 loop is CSVEAPENIQYF. The CDR3 bases are TGCAGCGTTGAAGCCCCAGAAAACATTCAGTACTTC.